Here is one TCR beta chain with its context. Its specificity is unknown. Clones were sequenced by immunoSEQ multiplex PCR, and TCRdb holds only the in-frame ones, with some missing. In the table there are over 65,000 clones, around 90% of which are singletons. The data originate from a study of T cell responses to AZD1222 COVID-19 vaccine. Study outcomes and limitations: Distributed over spike, vaccine-associated CD4 TCRs predominated at 160-218 and 743-854.

CDR3 length: 16 residues. The V end lost 2 bases, the J end lost 8 bases, and 19 bases lay between the germline ends. Germline V CDR1 and CDR2: MNHEY, SMNVEV (reference sequence). The sequencing here drew on peripheral blood, taken 28 days after the second AZD1222 dose. The V gene is TRBV27, the J gene TRBJ2-4; maybe TRBD1 (6 bases). This receptor was taken from an adult who received the AZD1222 COVID-19 vaccine. The CDR3 region is CASSLLGNRESYIQYF. DNA of the CDR3: TGTGCCAGCAGTTTACTGGGTAACAGGGAATCGTACATTCAGTACTTC.